Below are 14 T cell receptor beta chains sequenced from a single sample in a study of cytomegalovirus exposure and HLA in healthy donors. 13 Jbeta primers and 60 Vbeta primers were used for the PCR. The method was immunoSEQ multiplex PCR; TCRdb's version includes in-frame clones alone and lacks a portion of them. The sample holds about 160,000 clones, roughly 80% seen once. The sequenced sample consisted of PBMCs. These receptors all come from a man aged 45 to 65 in good health and CMV-seropositive.

The chain links TRBV5-1 to TRBJ1-1; 8 nucleotides agree with TRBD1. CDR3 size: 13 residues. From germline, CDR1 is SGHRS and CDR2 YFSETQ. The ends lost 4 bases at V and 5 bases at J; junction bases unmatched: 4. The CDR3 DNA reads TGCGCCAGCAGCGCTGACAGGGGAACTGAAGCTTTCTTT. It codes for CASSADRGTEAFF.

The chain recombines TRBV11-3 with TRBJ2-7; the match to TRBD1 covers 8 bases. The germline V gene has CDR1 SGHNT and CDR2 YENEEA. This CDR3 spans 13 amino acids. V gave up 5 bases and J gave up 3 bases; unmatched junction bases: 3. In DNA form, the CDR3 reads TGTGCCAGCAGCCGAACAGGGGGCTACGAGCAGTACTTC. Encoded protein: CASSRTGGYEQYF.

The chain employs TRBV6-1 and TRBJ2-5; 10 bases match TRBD1. This CDR3 spans 13 amino acids. Trimming at V came to 11 bases and at J to 5 bases, leaving 8 bases not matched to a gene. Germline CDR1 is MNHNS and CDR2 is SASEGT. The DNA for the CDR3 is TGTGCCGGGGGACAGGGGATAGGGGAGACCCAGTACTTC. The encoded protein is CAGGQGIGETQYF.

The chain has TRBV7-6 and TRBJ2-7, with D possibly TRBD2 on 6 matching bases. The V gene lost 6 bases and the J gene lost 1 base, with 7 bases spanning the gap. The CDR3 sequence is 12 residues long. The germline V gene encodes CDR1 SGHVS and CDR2 FNYEAQ. The CDR3 here is CASRGLSYEQYF. The CDR3 bases are TGTGCCAGCAGAGGACTATCCTACGAGCAGTACTTC.

Turning to this clone: The sample carries other DNA sequences with the same CDR3. The chain carries TRBV15 and TRBJ2-5; 8 bases map to TRBD2. The ends lost 1 base at V and 5 bases at J; junction bases unmatched: 6. The CDR3 totals 15 residues. Germline CDR1 and CDR2: LNHNV and YYDKDF (reference sequence). As DNA, the CDR3 is TGTGCCACCAGCAGAGCCCCGGGGGGGCGTGAGACCCAGTACTTC. Protein sequence: CATSRAPGGRETQYF. Drawing the rest from reference TRBV15 and TRBJ2-5, the complete variable domain is DAMVIQNPRYQVTQFGKPVTLSCSQTLNHNVMYWYQQKSSQAPKLLFHYYDKDFNNEADTPDNFQSRRPNTSFCFLDIRSPGLGDTAMYLCATSRAPGGRETQYFGPGTRLLVL.

The chain combines TRBV9 with TRBJ2-1, with D possibly being TRBD2 (7 bases). Germline V CDR1 and CDR2: SGDLS, YYNGEE. The CDR3 totals 17 residues. V was pared by 1 base and J by 1 base, with 15 bases between. Here the CDR3 DNA reads TGTGCCAGCAGCGTAAAGGGGGGGCGTCTATCCTACAATGAGCAGTTCTTC. Its protein product is CASSVKGGRLSYNEQFF. The full variable domain, rest sourced from reference TRBV9 and TRBJ2-1, is DSGVTQTPKHLITATGQRVTLRCSPRSGDLSVYWYQQSLDQGLQFLIQYYNGEERAKGNILERFSAQQFPDLHSELNLSSLELGDSALYFCASSVKGGRLSYNEQFFGPGTRLTVL.

The V call is TRBV4-1, the J call TRBJ1-6; D remains unclear. This CDR3 region has 15 residues. Trimming removed 0 bases from V and 6 bases from J, with 9 bases in between. The germline CDR1 and CDR2 sequences are MGHRA and YSYEKL. The CDR3 coding sequence is TGCGCCAGCAGCCAAGAATCCACAGTTAATTCACCCCTCCACTTT. It translates to CASSQESTVNSPLHF.

J is TRBJ2-5 and V is TRBV27; the D gene is possibly TRBD2 (6 bases). The CDR3 has 15 residues. V dropped 0 bases and J dropped 5 bases, with 13 bases sitting between them. Germline lookup yields CDR1 MNHEY and CDR2 SMNVEV (reference sequence). The CDR3 nucleotides read TGTGCCAGCAGTTTATCGGGCGGGGTTTTGGAGACCCAGTACTTC. It specifies CASSLSGGVLETQYF.

V and J are TRBV18 and TRBJ2-7; D ambiguous. Per the germline V gene, CDR1 is KGHSH and CDR2 is LQKENI. CDR3 length: 14 residues. V was shortened by 4 bases and J by 4 bases, with 14 bases between the two germline ends. This CDR3 reads CASSLNYDQYEQYF. The CDR3 nucleotides read TGTGCCAGCTCACTTAACTACGATCAATACGAGCAGTACTTC.

The V and J genes are TRBV11-2 and TRBJ1-5, with no clear D. The CDR3 sequence is 14 residues long. Germline V gives CDR1 SGHAT, CDR2 FQNNGV. V lost 2 bases, J lost 6 bases, and 11 bases lay in between. In nucleotides, the CDR3 is TGTGCCAGCAGCTTAAGCGGCTGGCGTCAGCCCCAGCATTTT. Amino acid sequence: CASSLSGWRQPQHF.

The chain employs TRBV4-2 and TRBJ2-2, with a weak D call TRBD1 (5 bases). V dropped 0 bases and J dropped 4 bases, with 12 bases sitting between them. The CDR3 runs 16 residues. Looked up from germline, CDR1 is LGHNA and CDR2 is YNFKEQ. CDR3 DNA sequence: TGTGCCAGCAGCCAAGAGCAGGGTGTAATCACCGGGGAGCTGTTTTTT. Its protein is CASSQEQGVITGELFF.

The DNA of the CDR3 is TGTGCCAGCAGCTCGCAAAGTACAGGGACGATAGCTTTCTTT. Translating gives CASSSQSTGTIAFF. V gene TRBV5-4 combines with J gene TRBJ1-1, with D maybe TRBD1 (6 bases). V was cut by 3 bases and J by 10 bases, with 19 bases left in between. Germline loops: CDR1 SGHNT, CDR2 YYREEE (reference sequence). This CDR3 has 14 amino acids.

This clone was found a few times. The rearrangement uses TRBV4-3 and TRBJ1-5; D is ambiguous. CDR1 is LGHNA and CDR2 is YSLEER in the germline V gene. The length of the CDR3 is 16 residues. The V end lost 4 bases, the J end lost 9 bases, and 22 bases lay between the germline ends. CDR3 region: CASSLSINTVNSPQHF. CDR3 coding DNA: TGCGCCAGCAGCCTCTCTATAAATACGGTTAATTCGCCCCAGCATTTT.

This clone was seen only once. The chain combines TRBV25-1 with TRBJ1-2; 12 nucleotides line up with TRBD1. Germline CDR1 reads MGHDK; CDR2 reads SYGVNS. The CDR3 consists of 16 residues. Unmatched junction bases numbered 12, after V lost 6 bases and J lost 7 bases. DNA of the CDR3: TGTGCCAGCAGCGCCCCCGGGACAGGGGGCTTGGGTGGCTACACCTTC. It is translated as CASSAPGTGGLGGYTF.